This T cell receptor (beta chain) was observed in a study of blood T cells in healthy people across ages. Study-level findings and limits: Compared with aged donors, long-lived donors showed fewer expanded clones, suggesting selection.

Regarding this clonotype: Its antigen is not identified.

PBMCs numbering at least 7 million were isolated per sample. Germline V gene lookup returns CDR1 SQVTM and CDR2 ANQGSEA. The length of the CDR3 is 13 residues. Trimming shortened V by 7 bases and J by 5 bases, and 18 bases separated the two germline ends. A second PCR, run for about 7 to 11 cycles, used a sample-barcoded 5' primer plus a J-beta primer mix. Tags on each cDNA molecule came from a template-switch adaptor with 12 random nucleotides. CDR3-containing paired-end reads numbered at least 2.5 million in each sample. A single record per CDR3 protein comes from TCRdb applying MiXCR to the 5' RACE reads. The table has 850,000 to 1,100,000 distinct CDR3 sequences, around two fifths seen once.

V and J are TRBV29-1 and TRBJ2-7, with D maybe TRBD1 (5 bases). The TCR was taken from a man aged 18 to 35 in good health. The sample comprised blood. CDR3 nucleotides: TGCAGCGCGGAGTCAGGGCGCCCTGACGAGCAGTACTTC. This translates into CSAESGRPDEQYF.